This TCR beta chain was sequenced for a study of early T cells in non-severe SARS-CoV-2 infection (TCRdb year 2021). Broadly, across the study: Because TCR sequencing relied on bulk RNA taken from unsorted whole blood, pairing of alpha and beta chains was not possible. The study at large found these results: VDJdb matching was skewed toward anti-spike CD8 responses and likely underestimated virus-specific expansions by missing private and CD4 specificities.

At the junction V is shortened by 0 bases and J by 5 bases, with 1 base in between. CDR1 and CDR2 were assigned from the germline V gene as SQVTM and ANQGSEA. The CDR3 sequence holds 11 residues, the cysteine and phenylalanine included. Only the CDR3 portion is preserved as DNA: 33 bases, with reading frame beginning at the first base. This clonotype was detected a few times. This clone's antigen is unknown. No much larger clone is present one base from it, and per-base qualities are unavailable. Preparation of the library involved 5' RACE. Sequenced using a NextSeq 500. In the TCR library protocol, unique molecular identifiers were attached to individual cDNA molecules to correct for PCR bias and sequencing error. Both TCR alpha and beta chains were sequenced, and tight co-correlation was observed between alpha and beta sequence abundances in each sample. On the study's bioinformatics: Decombinator V4 was used to perform V gene, J gene and CDR3 annotation of TCR sequences. Expanded TCRs were defined as changing significantly between any two time points under a Poisson model with p below 0.0001. Abundances of TCRs were expressed as counts per million after normalisation to the total number of TCRs sequenced in each sample. MAIT TCRs were defined by TRAV1-2 paired with TRAJ12, TRAJ20 or TRAJ33, and iNKT TCRs by TRAV10 paired with TRAJ18. VDJdb, accessed 1 November 2021, was searched for CMV, EBV and SARS-CoV-2 annotated TCRs, with TCRs annotated for multiple antigens excluded. Using fastp at Q25 and MiXCR, TCRdb reprocessed the public reads and kept productive beta chains. One record per CDR3 amino acid sequence lists the most common genes and DNA. The V and J calls here are based on TCRdb, not the publication. Across this sample there are under 65,000 distinct CDR3 sequences, with around 12% seen only once. The biggest ten clones account for 1.1% to 1.5% of the sample.

Set within a cohort of healthcare workers in London, UK, this nested case-control study involved weekly PCR testing of nasopharyngeal swabs along with blood sampling. Healthcare workers were enrolled in the week of the UK lockdown, from 23 to 31 March 2020, and were followed every week for up to roughly 16 weeks. The rearranged chain carries TRBV29-1 and TRBJ1-4; the D gene is not confidently resolved. This sequence was found in an adult who was a healthcare worker with PCR-confirmed SARS-CoV-2 infection or an uninfected control (not recorded which). The source material was whole blood. The CDR3 is CSVEENEKLFF. The bases read TGCAGCGTTGAAGAGAATGAAAAACTGTTTTTT.